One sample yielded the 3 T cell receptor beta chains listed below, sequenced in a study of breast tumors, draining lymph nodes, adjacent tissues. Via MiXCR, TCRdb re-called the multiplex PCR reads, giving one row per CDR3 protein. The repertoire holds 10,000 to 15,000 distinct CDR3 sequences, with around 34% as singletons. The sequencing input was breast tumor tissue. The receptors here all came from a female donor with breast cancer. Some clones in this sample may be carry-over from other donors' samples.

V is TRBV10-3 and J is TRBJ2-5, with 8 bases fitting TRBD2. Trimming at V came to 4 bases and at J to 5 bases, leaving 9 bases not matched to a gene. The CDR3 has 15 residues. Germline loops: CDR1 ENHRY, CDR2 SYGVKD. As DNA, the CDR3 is TGTGCCATCAGTGCAAAAGCGGGAGTTGCGGAGACCCAGTACTTC. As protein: CAISAKAGVAETQYF.

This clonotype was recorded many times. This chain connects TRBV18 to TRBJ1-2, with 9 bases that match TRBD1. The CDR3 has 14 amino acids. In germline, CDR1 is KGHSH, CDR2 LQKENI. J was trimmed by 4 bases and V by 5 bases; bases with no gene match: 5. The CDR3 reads CASSKQGAGYGYTF. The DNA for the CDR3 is TGTGCCAGCTCAAAACAGGGGGCCGGCTATGGCTACACCTTC.

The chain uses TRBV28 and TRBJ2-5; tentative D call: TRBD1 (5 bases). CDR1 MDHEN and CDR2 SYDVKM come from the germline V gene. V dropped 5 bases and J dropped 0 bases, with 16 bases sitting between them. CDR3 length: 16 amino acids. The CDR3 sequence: CASSPSRVQYQETQYF. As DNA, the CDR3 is TGTGCCAGCAGTCCCTCCAGGGTCCAGTACCAAGAGACCCAGTACTTC.